Given below is one T cell receptor (beta chain) in context. The antigen it binds to is not known. No base qualities exist here, and no much larger clone lies one base off it. Genomic DNA was extracted from sorted cells for sequencing of the TCRbeta CDR3 region. The immunoSEQ Assay was used to sequence the TCRbeta CDR3 regions. Imported from immuneACCESS, the table was reduced by TCRdb to in-frame sequences with V and J called. These copies leave out some clones; in studies compared against another copy, an unresolved V gene accounts for under half, and the cause of the remainder is not known. The sample includes 70,000 to 80,000 clones, with around nine tenths observed a single time. Roughly 6% of the sample lies in the top ten. The trial excluded patients who had a history of autoimmune disease or who were on systemic immunosuppression. In every dose cohort, peripheral blood was drawn for TCR sequencing at baseline, cycle 4 day 1, and cycle 7 day 1. Samples came from an open-label, multicenter, first-in-human phase I dose-escalation trial of ivuxolimab. Adults with locally advanced or metastatic melanoma, renal cell, hepatocellular, or head and neck squamous cell carcinoma were enrolled in the trial. Before TCR sequencing, CD4+ T cells and CD8+ T cells were sorted from peripheral blood as separate populations.

Reading from cysteine to phenylalanine, the CDR3 counts 14 amino acids. The entry retains the CDR3 DNA only, 42 bases that are in frame from base 1. V and J are truncated by 1 base and 5 bases respectively, leaving an intervening sequence of 12 bases. For CDR1 and CDR2, the germline V gene lists SGHAT and FQNNGV. The data originate from a study of OX40 agonist ivuxolimab in advanced cancers. In terms of the full investigation: The costimulatory receptor OX40 (CD134) was targeted by ivuxolimab, a fully human IgG2 agonistic monoclonal antibody. Intravenous ivuxolimab was administered to patients every 2 weeks at six dose levels: 0.01, 0.1, 0.3, 1.5, 3 and 10 mg/kg. Of the roughly 52 dose-escalation patients, hepatocellular carcinoma was present in around 20, melanoma in about 15, renal cell carcinoma in 9 and head and neck cancer in 9. In the dose-escalation cohort, around four fifths of patients were male, and the mean age was 60 years with a range of roughly 20 to 79. Prior anti-PD-1, anti-PD-L1 or anti-CTLA-4 therapy was permitted, and checkpoint inhibitors had been received by about 36% of dose-escalation patients. Partial responses occurred in three dose-escalation patients, of whom one had hepatocellular carcinoma and two had cutaneous melanoma. Peripheral TCRbeta sequencing aimed to test whether ivuxolimab altered TCR sequence diversity and caused clonal T-cell expansion. The paper reports the monotherapy dose-escalation portion (N of about 54 patients) of the phase I ivuxolimab trial.

The study at large found these results: Low levels of normalized T-cell clonal expansion were also seen in some patients who did not respond. At doses of 0.1 to 3.0 mg/kg, clonal expansion of both CD4+ and CD8+ T cells in blood was seen between baseline and week 6. In partial responders in the 0.1-3.0 mg/kg groups, normalized peripheral clonal expansion was found to be among the lowest, especially among CD8+ T cells. The antigen specificity of the peripheral T cells that underwent clonal expansion was not determined. After ivuxolimab, CD8+ T cells had more expanded clones than CD4+ T cells on average.

The chain is assembled from TRBV11-2 and TRBJ2-7; perhaps TRBD2 is the D gene, with 5 bases matching. This sequence was found in an adult with an advanced solid tumor such as melanoma, head and neck, liver or kidney cancer. Sample: CD4+ or CD8+ T cells sorted from blood, taken in a trial of the OX40 agonist ivuxolimab. The CDR3 in this case is CASSLAGPGNEQYF. The bases read TGTGCCAGCAGCTTAGCTGGACCGGGGAACGAGCAGTACTTC.